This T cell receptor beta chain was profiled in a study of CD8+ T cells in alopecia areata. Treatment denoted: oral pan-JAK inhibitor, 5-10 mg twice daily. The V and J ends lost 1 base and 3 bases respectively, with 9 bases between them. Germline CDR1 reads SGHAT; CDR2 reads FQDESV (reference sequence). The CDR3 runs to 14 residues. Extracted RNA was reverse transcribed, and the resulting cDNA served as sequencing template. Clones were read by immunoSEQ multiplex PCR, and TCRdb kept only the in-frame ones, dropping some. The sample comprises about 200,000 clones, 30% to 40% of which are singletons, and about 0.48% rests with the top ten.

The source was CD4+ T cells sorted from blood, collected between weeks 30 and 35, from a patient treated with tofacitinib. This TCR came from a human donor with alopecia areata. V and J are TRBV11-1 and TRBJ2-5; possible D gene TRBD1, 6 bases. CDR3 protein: CASSLVTGKETQYF. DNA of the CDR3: TGTGCCAGCAGCTTAGTTACAGGGAAAGAGACCCAGTACTTC. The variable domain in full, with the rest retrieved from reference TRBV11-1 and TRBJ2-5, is EAEVAQSPRYKITEKSQAVAFWCDPISGHATLYWYRQILGQGPELLVQFQDESVVDDSQLPKDRFSAERLKGVDSTLKIQPAELGDSAMYLCASSLVTGKETQYFGPGTRLLVL.